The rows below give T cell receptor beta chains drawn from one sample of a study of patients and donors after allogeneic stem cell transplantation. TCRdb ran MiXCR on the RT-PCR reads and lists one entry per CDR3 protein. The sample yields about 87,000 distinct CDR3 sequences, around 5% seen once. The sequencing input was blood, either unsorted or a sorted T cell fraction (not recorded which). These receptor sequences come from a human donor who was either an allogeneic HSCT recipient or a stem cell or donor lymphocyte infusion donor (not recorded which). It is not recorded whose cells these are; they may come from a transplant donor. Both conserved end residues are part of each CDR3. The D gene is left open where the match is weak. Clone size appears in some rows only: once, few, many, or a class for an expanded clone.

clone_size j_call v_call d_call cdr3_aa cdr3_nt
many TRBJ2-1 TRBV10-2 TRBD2 CASSPSGSMNEQFF TGCGCCAGCAGTCCTAGCGGGAGTATGAATGAGCAGTTCTTC
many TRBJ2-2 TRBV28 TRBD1 CASSLWSLDRGPGELFF TGTGCCAGCAGTTTATGGAGCCTCGACAGGGGGCCCGGGGAGCTGTTTTTT
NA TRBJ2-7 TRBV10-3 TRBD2 CAISETGLAVDEQYF TGTGCCATCAGTGAGACTGGACTAGCAGTCGATGAGCAGTACTTC
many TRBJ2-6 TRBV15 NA CATSPRVSGANVLTF TGTGCCACCAGCCCACGGGTCTCTGGGGCCAACGTCCTGACTTTC
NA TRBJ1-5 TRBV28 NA CASSPSLLNQPQHF TGTGCCAGCAGTCCCTCTCTTCTTAATCAGCCCCAGCATTTT
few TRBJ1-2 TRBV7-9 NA CASSLAGTPLGGYTF TGTGCCAGCAGCTTAGCCGGGACCCCCCTTGGTGGCTACACCTTC
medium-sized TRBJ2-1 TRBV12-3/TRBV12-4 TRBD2 CASNSGLAGGNEQFF TGTGCCAGCAATTCGGGACTAGCGGGAGGTAATGAGCAGTTCTTC
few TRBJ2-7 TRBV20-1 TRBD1 CSGRTGPSYEQYF TGCAGTGGAAGGACAGGCCCCTCCTACGAGCAGTACTTC
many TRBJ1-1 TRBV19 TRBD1 CASSIRQGTSEAFF TGTGCCAGTAGTATAAGACAGGGGACCTCTGAAGCTTTCTTT
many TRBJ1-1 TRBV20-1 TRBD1 CSAPRDRNTEAFF TGCAGTGCTCCAAGGGACAGGAACACTGAAGCTTTCTTT
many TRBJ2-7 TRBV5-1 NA CASSLSTGSYEQYF TGCGCCAGCAGCTTAAGTACTGGCTCCTACGAGCAGTACTTC
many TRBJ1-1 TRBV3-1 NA CASSHTFQGSGAFF TGTGCCAGCAGCCACACATTCCAGGGAAGTGGAGCTTTCTTT
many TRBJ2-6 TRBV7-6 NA CASSSGPDFGANVLTF TGTGCCAGCAGCTCCGGGCCGGACTTTGGGGCCAACGTCCTGACTTTC
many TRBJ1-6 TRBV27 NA CASSLVLSHYNSPLHF TGTGCCAGCAGCCTGGTCTTATCCCACTATAATTCACCCCTCCACTTT
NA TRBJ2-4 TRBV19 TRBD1 CASRDQQGSKNIQYF TGTGCCAGTCGCGACCAACAGGGGTCAAAAAACATTCAGTACTTC
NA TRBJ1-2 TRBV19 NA CATHRDPNYGYTF TGTGCCACACACAGGGATCCTAACTATGGCTACACCTTC
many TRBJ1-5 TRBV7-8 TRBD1 CASSRAGTGENQPQHF TGTGCCAGCAGCCGCGCCGGGACAGGGGAGAATCAGCCCCAGCATTTT
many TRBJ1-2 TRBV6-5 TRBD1 CASSYSRRQGEGYTF TGTGCCAGCAGTTACTCGAGACGGCAGGGGGAAGGCTACACCTTC
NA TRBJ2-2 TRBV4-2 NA CASSQNTGQNTGELFF TGTGCCAGCAGCCAAAATACGGGACAGAACACCGGGGAGCTGTTTTTT
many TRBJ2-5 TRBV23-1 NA CASSHPSVEGTTKETQYF TGCGCCAGCAGTCACCCCTCGGTAGAAGGTACTACCAAAGAGACCCAGTACTTC
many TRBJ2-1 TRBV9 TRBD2 CASSLTSGTYNEQFF TGTGCCAGCAGCCTGACTAGCGGGACCTACAATGAGCAGTTCTTC
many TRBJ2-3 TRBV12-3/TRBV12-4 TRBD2 CASRPSGRPTDTQYF TGTGCCAGCAGACCTAGCGGGAGACCCACAGATACGCAGTATTTT
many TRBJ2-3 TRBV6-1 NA CASSGRGSTDTQYF TGTGCCAGCAGTGGTCGGGGCAGCACAGATACGCAGTATTTT
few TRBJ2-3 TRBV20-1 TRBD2 CSASTSGGTNTQYF TGCAGTGCTAGTACTAGCGGGGGTACTAATACGCAGTATTTT